The text below deals with one TCR beta chain. Its antigen is still unknown. No base qualities exist here, and no much larger clone lies one base off it. This entry comes from a study of a mutant IDH1 vaccine in newly diagnosed glioma (dated by TCRdb to the early 2020s). In the study overall: Vaccination began 4-6 weeks after radiotherapy alone, or alongside temozolomide cycles in the chemotherapy-containing groups. The approximately 32 treated patients were around 60% male and roughly 40% female, with a mean age of roughly 40 years. Prior to enrollment, patients had been given standard therapy consisting of radiotherapy alone, temozolomide alone, or radiochemotherapy with temozolomide, with the combination given to most patients. The week-35 safety follow-up was designated visit V12, and the week-47 end of study was designated visit V13. Six visits were used for peripheral blood collection: V03 (baseline), V05, V07, V10, V12 and V13. For exploratory analyses, some 24 treated patients had longitudinal TCRB deep sequencing done wherever samples were available. General study outcomes and caveats: PBMC samples for TCRB deep sequencing were selected based on availability. Pseudoprogression appeared unrelated to alterations in the top peripheral T cell clonotypes detected by TCRB sequencing. The authors stated that sample limitations prevented analyses of patient blood samples from being reproduced. Immune responses induced by the vaccine were seen in 93.3% of patients across multiple MHC alleles.

V gives up 2 bases and J gives up 10 bases, and the segment between their germline ends measures 11 bases. For CDR1 and CDR2, the germline V gene lists SGHDT and YYEEEE. Measured from the cysteine to the phenylalanine, the CDR3 is 12 residues long. Only CDR3 DNA is held: 36 bases, read in frame from base 1. The time point label corresponds to: week 35, safety follow-up. A 20-mer mutant IDH1 peptide at 300 micrograms in Montanide made up each vaccine dose, which was injected subcutaneously together with topical imiquimod. Patients received eight vaccinations in weeks 1, 3, 5, 7, 11, 15, 19 and 23, corresponding to visits V03 through V10. The donors had newly diagnosed IDH1-mutant astrocytomas of WHO grade 3 or 4 that showed loss of nuclear ATRX. The samples were drawn from NOA16, a multicentre, single-arm, open-label phase I trial in Germany that tested a mutant IDH1 peptide vaccine in humans for the first time. Genomic DNA for TCRB sequencing was extracted from EDTA blood using the DNeasy Blood and Tissue Kit.

The library was generated by the immunoSEQ multiplex PCR assay. The hsTCRB Kit was used according to the manufacturer's protocol to amplify rearranged TCR beta chain sequences. Sequencing of TCRB libraries was carried out on an Illumina MiSeq. Per the authors' processing: Demultiplexing, trimming and gene mapping were performed with the kit vendor's proprietary platform. Held by TCRdb, this immuneACCESS table contains in-frame sequences only and omits some clones. Under half of the omission traces to an unresolved V gene where checked; the cause of the rest is unknown. That table gives V, J and clone size, and the DNA gave D and trimming. In this sample the table shows roughly 50,000 clones, 84% of which occur a single time. Together, the top ten hold around 4.1% of the sample.

This TCR derives from a woman in her late teens or twenties with glioma. Sequenced material: PBMCs, taken from a glioma patient whose treatment included an IDH1 peptide vaccine. The chain uses TRBV5-6 and TRBJ2-3; the D gene lacks a confident call. In nucleotide form, the sequence is TGTGCCAGCAGCTTAGGGTATAGCCCGCAGTATTTT. This encodes CASSLGYSPQYF.